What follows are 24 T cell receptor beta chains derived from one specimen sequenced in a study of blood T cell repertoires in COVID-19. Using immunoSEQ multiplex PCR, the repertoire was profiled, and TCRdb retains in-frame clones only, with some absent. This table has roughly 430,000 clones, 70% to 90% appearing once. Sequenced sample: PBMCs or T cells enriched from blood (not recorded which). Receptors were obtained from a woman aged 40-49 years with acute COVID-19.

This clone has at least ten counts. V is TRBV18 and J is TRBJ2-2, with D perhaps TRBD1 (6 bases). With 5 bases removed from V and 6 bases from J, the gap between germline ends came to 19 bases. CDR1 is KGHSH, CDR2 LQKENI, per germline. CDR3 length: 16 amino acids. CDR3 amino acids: CASSTSGTKGPGELFF. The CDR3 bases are TGTGCCAGCTCAACATCCGGGACAAAGGGACCCGGGGAGCTGTTTTTT.

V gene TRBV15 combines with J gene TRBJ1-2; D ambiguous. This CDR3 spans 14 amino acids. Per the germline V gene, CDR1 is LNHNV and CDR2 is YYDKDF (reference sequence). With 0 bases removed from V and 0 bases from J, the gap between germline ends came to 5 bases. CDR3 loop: CATSRERANYGYTF. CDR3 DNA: TGTGCCACCAGCAGAGAGCGAGCTAACTATGGCTACACCTTC.

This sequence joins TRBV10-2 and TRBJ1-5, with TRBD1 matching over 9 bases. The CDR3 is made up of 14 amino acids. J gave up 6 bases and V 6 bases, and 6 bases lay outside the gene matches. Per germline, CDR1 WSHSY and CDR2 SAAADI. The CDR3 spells CASRDRGDTQPQHF. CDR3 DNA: TGCGCCAGCAGGGACAGGGGTGATACTCAGCCCCAGCATTTT.

This CDR3 is CASSQEQLQGQRDTQYF. As DNA, the CDR3 is TGCGCCAGCAGCCAAGAGCAGTTACAGGGGCAGAGAGATACGCAGTATTTT. The V gene is TRBV4-1, the J gene TRBJ2-3, with TRBD1 matching over 7 bases. J was trimmed by 5 bases and V by 0 bases; bases with no gene match: 11. The CDR3 spans 17 residues. The germline CDR1 and CDR2 sequences are MGHRA and YSYEKL.

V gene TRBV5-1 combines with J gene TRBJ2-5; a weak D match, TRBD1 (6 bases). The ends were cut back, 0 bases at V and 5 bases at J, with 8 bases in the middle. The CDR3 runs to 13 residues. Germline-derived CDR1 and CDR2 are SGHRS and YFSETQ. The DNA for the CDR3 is TGCGCCAGCAGCTTGGCAGGGGCTGAGACCCAGTACTTC. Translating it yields CASSLAGAETQYF.

CDR3 sequence (DNA): TGCGCCAGCTCCGGCAGGGTGGACACCGGGGAGCTGTTTTTT. Amino acids: CASSGRVDTGELFF. The rearrangement uses TRBV5-1 and TRBJ2-2, with TRBD1 as a possible D gene (5 bases). CDR3 length: 14 amino acids. Per the germline V gene, CDR1 is SGHRS and CDR2 is YFSETQ. Trimming removed 7 bases from V and 3 bases from J, with 13 bases in between.

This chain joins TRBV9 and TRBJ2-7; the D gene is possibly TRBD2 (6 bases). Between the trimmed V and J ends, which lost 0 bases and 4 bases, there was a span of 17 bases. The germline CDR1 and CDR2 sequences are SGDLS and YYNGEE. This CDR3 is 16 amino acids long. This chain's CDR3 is CASSVAWGTGLYEQYF. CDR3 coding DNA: TGTGCCAGCAGCGTAGCCTGGGGGACTGGATTGTACGAGCAGTACTTC.

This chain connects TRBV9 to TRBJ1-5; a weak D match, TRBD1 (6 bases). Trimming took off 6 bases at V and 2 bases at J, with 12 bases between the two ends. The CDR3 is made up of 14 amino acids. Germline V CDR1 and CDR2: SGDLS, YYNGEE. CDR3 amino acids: CASNRAGGNQPQHF. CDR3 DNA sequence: TGTGCCAGCAACAGAGCAGGGGGCAATCAGCCCCAGCATTTT.

The CDR3 region has the DNA TGCGCCAGCAGTTACGAACGACAGGGATCCGAGCAGTACTTC. Translation gives CASSYERQGSEQYF. The chain employs TRBV5-1 and TRBJ2-7, with 7 bases aligning to TRBD1. V lost 5 bases to trimming and J lost 6 bases; unmatched junction nucleotides: 11. The CDR3 spans 14 residues. Per germline, CDR1 SGHRS and CDR2 YFSETQ.

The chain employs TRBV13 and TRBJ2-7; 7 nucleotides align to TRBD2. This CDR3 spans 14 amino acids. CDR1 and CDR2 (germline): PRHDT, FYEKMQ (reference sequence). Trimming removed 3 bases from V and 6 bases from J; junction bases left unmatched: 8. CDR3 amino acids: CASSFNGGDGEQYF. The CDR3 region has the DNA TGTGCCAGCAGCTTCAATGGGGGGGACGGCGAGCAGTACTTC.

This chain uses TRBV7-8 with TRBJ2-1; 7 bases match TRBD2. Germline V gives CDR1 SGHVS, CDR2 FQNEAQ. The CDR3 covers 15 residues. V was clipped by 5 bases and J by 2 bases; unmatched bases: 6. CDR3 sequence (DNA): TGTGCCAGCAGCCCCCGCAGCGGGGCCTACAATGAGCAGTTCTTC. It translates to CASSPRSGAYNEQFF.

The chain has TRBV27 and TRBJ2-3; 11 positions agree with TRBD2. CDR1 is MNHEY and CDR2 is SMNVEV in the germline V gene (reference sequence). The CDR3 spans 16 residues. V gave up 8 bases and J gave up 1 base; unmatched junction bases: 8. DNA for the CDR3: TGTGCCAGCCCCCCCACTAGCGGGGGAGGCACAGATACGCAGTATTTT. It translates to CASPPTSGGGTDTQYF.

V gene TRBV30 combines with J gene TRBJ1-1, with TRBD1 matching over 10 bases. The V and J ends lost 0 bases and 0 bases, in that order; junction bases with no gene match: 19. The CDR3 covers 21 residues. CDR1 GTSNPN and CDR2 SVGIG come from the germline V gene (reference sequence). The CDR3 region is CAWSVRTGGGLIRYMNTEAFF. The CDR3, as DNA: TGTGCCTGGAGTGTACGGACAGGGGGAGGGTTAATCCGTTATATGAACACTGAAGCTTTCTTT.

CDR3 loop: CASSPGTATGELFF. Written as DNA, the CDR3 is TGCGCCAGCAGCCCGGGGACAGCCACCGGGGAGCTGTTTTTT. V gene TRBV5-1 combines with J gene TRBJ2-2; 7 bases map to TRBD1. The germline V gene has CDR1 SGHRS and CDR2 YFSETQ. V shed 4 bases, J shed 4 bases, and the junction held 4 bases outside the gene matches. CDR3 length equals 14 residues.

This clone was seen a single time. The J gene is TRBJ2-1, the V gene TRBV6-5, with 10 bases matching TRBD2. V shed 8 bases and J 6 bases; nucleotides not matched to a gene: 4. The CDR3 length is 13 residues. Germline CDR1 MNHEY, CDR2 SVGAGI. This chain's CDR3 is CASRLAGVNEQFF. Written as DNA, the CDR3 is TGTGCCAGCCGTCTAGCGGGGGTCAATGAGCAGTTCTTC.

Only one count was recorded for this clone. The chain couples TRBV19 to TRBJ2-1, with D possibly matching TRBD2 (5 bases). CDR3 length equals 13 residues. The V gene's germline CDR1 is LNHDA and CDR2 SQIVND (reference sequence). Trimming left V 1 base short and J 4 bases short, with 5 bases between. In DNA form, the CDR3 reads TGTGCCAGTAGTATAGGGGAGTACAATGAGCAGTTCTTC. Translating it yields CASSIGEYNEQFF.

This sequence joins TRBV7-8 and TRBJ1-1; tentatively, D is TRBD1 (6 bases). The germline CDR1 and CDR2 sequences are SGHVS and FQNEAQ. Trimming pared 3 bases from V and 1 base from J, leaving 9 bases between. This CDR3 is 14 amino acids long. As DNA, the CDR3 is TGTGCCAGCAGCTTGGGCAGGGGGAACACTGAAGCTTTCTTT. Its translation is CASSLGRGNTEAFF.

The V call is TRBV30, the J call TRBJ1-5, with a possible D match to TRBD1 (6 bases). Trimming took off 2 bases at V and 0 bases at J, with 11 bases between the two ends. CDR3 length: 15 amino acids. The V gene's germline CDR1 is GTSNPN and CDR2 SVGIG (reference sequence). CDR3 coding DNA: TGTGCCTGGAGTCGGGGACACGATAGCAATCAGCCCCAGCATTTT. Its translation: CAWSRGHDSNQPQHF.

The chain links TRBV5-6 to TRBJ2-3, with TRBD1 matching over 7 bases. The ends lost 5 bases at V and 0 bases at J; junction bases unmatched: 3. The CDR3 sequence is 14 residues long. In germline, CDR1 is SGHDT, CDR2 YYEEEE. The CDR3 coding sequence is TGTGCCAGCAGAGGGGGCTCGAGCACAGATACGCAGTATTTT. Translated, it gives CASRGGSSTDTQYF.

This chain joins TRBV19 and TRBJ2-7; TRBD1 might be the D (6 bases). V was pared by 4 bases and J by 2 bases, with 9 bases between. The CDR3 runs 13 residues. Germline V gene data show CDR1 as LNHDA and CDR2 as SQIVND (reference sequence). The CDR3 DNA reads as TGTGCCAGTAGTAGGACAGACACCTACGAGCAGTACTTC. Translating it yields CASSRTDTYEQYF.

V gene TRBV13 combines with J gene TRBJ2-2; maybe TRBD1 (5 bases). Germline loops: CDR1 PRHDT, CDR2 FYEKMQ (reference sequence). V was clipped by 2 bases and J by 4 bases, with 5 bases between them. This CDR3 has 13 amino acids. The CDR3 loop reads CASSLTGTGELFF. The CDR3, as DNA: TGTGCCAGCAGCTTAACAGGCACCGGGGAGCTGTTTTTT. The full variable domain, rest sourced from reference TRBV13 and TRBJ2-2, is AAGVIQSPRHLIKEKRETATLKCYPIPRHDTVYWYQQGPGQDPQFLISFYEKMQSDKGSIPDRFSAQQFSDYHSELNMSSLELGDSALYFCASSLTGTGELFFGEGSRLTVL.

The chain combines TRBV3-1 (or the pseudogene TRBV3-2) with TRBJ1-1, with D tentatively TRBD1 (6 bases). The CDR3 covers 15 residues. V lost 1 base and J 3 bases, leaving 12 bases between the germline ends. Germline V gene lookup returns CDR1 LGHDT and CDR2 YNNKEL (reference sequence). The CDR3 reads CASSQALTGHTEAFF. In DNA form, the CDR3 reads TGTGCCAGCAGCCAAGCTTTGACAGGCCACACTGAAGCTTTCTTT.

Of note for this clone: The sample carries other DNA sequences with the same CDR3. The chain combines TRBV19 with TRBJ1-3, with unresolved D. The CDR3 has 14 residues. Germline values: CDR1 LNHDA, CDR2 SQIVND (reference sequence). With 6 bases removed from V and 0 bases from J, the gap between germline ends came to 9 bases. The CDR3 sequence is CASSTLNSGNTIYF. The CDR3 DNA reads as TGTGCCAGTAGCACCCTAAACTCTGGAAACACCATATATTTT.

CDR3 coding DNA: TGTGCCAGCAGCTTGTCAGGTGGGCAGACCTACGAGCAGTACTTC. Translation: CASSLSGGQTYEQYF. This sequence joins TRBV5-5 and TRBJ2-7; D ambiguous. This CDR3 contains 15 residues. CDR1 is SGHKS, CDR2 YYEKEE, per germline (reference sequence). Trimming stripped 1 base from V and 2 bases from J, with 13 bases between.